The clone carrying this T cell receptor (beta chain) was counted ten times or more. The authors prepared the TCRbeta library with unique molecular identifiers. TCRdb re-called the PCR reads with MiXCR, one entry per CDR3 protein. The table lists some 530,000 distinct CDR3 sequences, about an eighth of them singletons. This entry belongs to a study of T-cell reconstitution after alpha-beta-depleted transplantation in children. CDR1 is SQVTM and CDR2 is ANQGSEA in the germline V gene. V lost 4 bases, J lost 4 bases, and 6 bases stayed unmatched. This CDR3 is 13 amino acids long. This clonotype originated in a human donor who donated a stem cell graft to a child with combined immunodeficiency. Source: PBMCs from the stem cell graft donor, taken from the stem cell graft. The rearrangement joins TRBV29-1 to TRBJ2-7, with 8 nucleotides matching TRBD1. The CDR3 reads CSVGPTGDYEQYF. CDR3 DNA: TGCAGCGTTGGACCGACAGGGGATTACGAGCAGTACTTC.